The clone carrying this T cell receptor beta chain was seen at least ten times. Its antigen is not identified. These data are taken from a study of glioma-infiltrating T cells. Findings of the study overall: Gliomas, especially low-grade, showed above-expected tissue-blood divergence; non-neoplastic patients showed below. Tissue and blood shared very few CDR3 sequences.

Amplification of TCR alpha and beta CDR3 regions from RNA used iRepertoire nested multiplex PCR. TCRdb fed the multiplex PCR reads into MiXCR, producing one record per CDR3 protein. The table has about 190,000 distinct CDR3 sequences, about 32% seen once; the top ten hold over 20%. Per germline, CDR1 SNHLY and CDR2 FYNNEI. Trimming took off 3 bases at V and 4 bases at J, with 13 bases between the two ends. The CDR3 is made up of 15 amino acids. The chain combines TRBV2 with TRBJ1-3; D possibly corresponds to TRBD1 (5 bases). The source material was glioma tissue, nonneoplastic brain tissue, or PBMCs (not recorded which). This TCR was sampled from a human donor with low-grade glioma or glioblastoma, undergoing nonglioma brain surgery, or in good health (not recorded which). Here the CDR3 reads CASSDKQGYGNTIYF. In nucleotides, the CDR3 is TGTGCCAGCAGTGACAAGCAGGGCTACGGAAACACCATATATTTT.